The 26 T cell receptor beta chains below all came from one sample that was sequenced in a study of shared clonotypes between healthy human individuals. Assay: immunoSEQ multiplex PCR; the TCRdb copy retains only in-frame clones and omits some. The sample carries hundreds of thousands of clones, 74% recorded once. The source material was memory CD4+ T cells sorted from blood. Documented subset: CD45RA-negative fraction. The receptors stem from a woman in her twenties or thirties in good health.

This clone was seen more than once but under ten times. This chain links TRBV10-3 with TRBJ2-1; D tentatively fits TRBD1 or TRBD2 (6 bases each). The CDR3 sequence is 14 residues long. Per germline, CDR1 ENHRY and CDR2 SYGVKD. Trimming pared 11 bases from V and 2 bases from J, leaving 16 bases between. DNA of the CDR3: TGTGCCGCCGCGACTAGGGGGACCTACAATGAGCAGTTCTTC. This translates into CAAATRGTYNEQFF.

The J gene is TRBJ2-3, the V gene TRBV10-3, with 9 bases that match TRBD2. The V gene end was trimmed by 10 bases and the J gene end by 2 bases; junction bases not matched to a gene: 7. The CDR3 is 14 amino acids. Per germline, CDR1 ENHRY and CDR2 SYGVKD. The CDR3 sequence is CATSLAGFTDTQYF. CDR3 coding DNA: TGTGCCACCTCCCTAGCGGGGTTCACAGATACGCAGTATTTT.

The table lists this clone with a few counts. The V and J genes are TRBV2 and TRBJ2-7; 7 bases match TRBD2. Trimming removed 7 bases from V and 1 base from J; junction bases left unmatched: 10. The germline CDR1 and CDR2 sequences are SNHLY and FYNNEI. This CDR3 contains 15 residues. The CDR3 loop is CASTWGGPASYEQYF. CDR3 coding DNA: TGTGCCAGCACCTGGGGGGGACCAGCTTCCTACGAGCAGTACTTC.

This chain uses TRBV28 with TRBJ2-3, with unresolved D. The CDR3 is 13 amino acids. V dropped 7 bases and J dropped 6 bases, with 14 bases sitting between them. From germline, CDR1 is MDHEN and CDR2 SYDVKM. The CDR3 DNA reads as TGTGCCAGCACTCCCGGCTTTAGGGATACGCAGTATTTT. This sequence encodes CASTPGFRDTQYF.

The rearrangement uses TRBV13 and TRBJ1-2, with 9 nucleotides matching TRBD1. Per the germline V gene, CDR1 is PRHDT and CDR2 is FYEKMQ (reference sequence). CDR3 length equals 15 residues. V lost 5 bases and J lost 8; bases outside the gene matches: 12. The CDR3 DNA sequence: TGTGCCAGCAGCCCCATCCGAGGACAGGGGAGAGGCTACACCTTC. Its translation: CASSPIRGQGRGYTF. The full variable domain, its missing parts supplied by reference TRBV13 and TRBJ1-2, is AAGVIQSPRHLIKEKRETATLKCYPIPRHDTVYWYQQGPGQDPQFLISFYEKMQSDKGSIPDRFSAQQFSDYHSELNMSSLELGDSALYFCASSPIRGQGRGYTFGSGTRLTVV.

CDR3 loop: CATSWGAGTEAFF. CDR3 nucleotide sequence: TGTGCCACCAGCTGGGGGGCGGGCACTGAAGCTTTCTTT. The V and J genes are TRBV19 and TRBJ1-1; tentative D call: TRBD1 (6 bases). Germline V gene data show CDR1 as LNHDA and CDR2 as SQIVND (reference sequence). V gave up 10 bases and J gave up 4 bases, with 16 bases separating them. CDR3 length: 13 amino acids.

The chain links TRBV2 to TRBJ2-5; perhaps TRBD1 as D (5 bases). The better agreement between TRBJ2-7 and the DNA end casts doubt on the J call. The CDR3 sequence is 14 residues long. CDR1 and CDR2 from the germline V gene are SNHLY and FYNNEI. The CDR3 loop is CASSEAGGQYEQYF. The CDR3 nucleotides are TGTGCCAGCAGTGAAGCGGGCGGACAATACGAGCAGTACTTC.

The rearrangement uses TRBV25-1 and TRBJ2-5; 9 bases are shared with TRBD1. The V and J ends lost 4 bases and 2 bases, in that order; junction bases with no gene match: 2. CDR3 length equals 14 residues. CDR1 MGHDK and CDR2 SYGVNS come from the germline V gene. CDR3 DNA sequence: TGTGCCAGCAGTGGAGGGACAGGGCAAGAGACCCAGTACTTC. This sequence encodes CASSGGTGQETQYF.

This chain connects TRBV7-2 to TRBJ2-2, with D perhaps TRBD2 (5 bases). This CDR3 has 15 amino acids. Trimming took 1 base from V and 5 from J, leaving 11 bases between them. CDR1 SGHTA and CDR2 FQGNSA come from the germline V gene. CDR3 region: CASSLERLGTGELFF. In DNA form, the CDR3 reads TGTGCCAGCAGCTTAGAGCGGCTGGGGACCGGGGAGCTGTTTTTT.

Only a few counts were recorded for this clone. The chain carries TRBV11-1 and TRBJ2-7, with D unresolved. CDR3 length: 12 residues. Trimming cost V 5 bases and J 3 bases, with 8 bases left between them. Germline values: CDR1 SGHAT, CDR2 FQDESV (reference sequence). The CDR3 region has the DNA TGTGCCAGCAGCCCCCCTAACTACGAGCAGTACTTC. Its translation: CASSPPNYEQYF.

The chain joins TRBV19 to TRBJ1-5, with 11 bases matching TRBD1. Germline V gives CDR1 LNHDA, CDR2 SQIVND (reference sequence). J was trimmed by 6 bases and V by 4 bases; bases with no gene match: 11. The CDR3 covers 17 residues. Here the CDR3 DNA reads TGTGCCAGTAGTAGGGGACAATGGACAGGGGGCTTTCAGCCCCAGCATTTT. Translation: CASSRGQWTGGFQPQHF.

This chain uses TRBV9 with TRBJ1-1; D gene ambiguous. CDR3 length: 14 residues. Germline CDR1 SGDLS, CDR2 YYNGEE. The V end lost 4 bases, the J end lost 1 base, and 11 bases lay between the germline ends. CDR3 amino acids: CASSPLSSNTEAFF. CDR3 coding DNA: TGTGCCAGCAGCCCCTTATCATCGAACACTGAAGCTTTCTTT.

This clone was counted ten times or more. V is TRBV18 and J is TRBJ2-3; TRBD1 agrees at 7 bases. The CDR3 covers 14 residues. Germline CDR1 KGHSH, CDR2 LQKENI. V lost 3 bases and J lost 4; bases outside the gene matches: 4. CDR3 residues: CASSPLGQADTQYF. The CDR3, as DNA: TGTGCCAGCTCACCCCTAGGACAGGCAGATACGCAGTATTTT. The complete variable domain, with remaining parts taken from reference TRBV18 and TRBJ2-3, reads NAGVMQNPRHLVRRRGQEARLRCSPMKGHSHVYWYRQLPEEGLKFMVYLQKENIIDESGMPKERFSAEFPKEGPSILRIQQVVRGDSAAYFCASSPLGQADTQYFGPGTRLTVL.

The chain couples TRBV28 to TRBJ1-4, with TRBD1 matching over 7 bases. The CDR3 is made up of 14 amino acids. CDR1 is MDHEN, CDR2 SYDVKM, per germline. V trimming: 6 bases; J trimming: 3 bases; junction bases outside the gene matches: 4. The CDR3 region has the DNA TGTGCCAGCAGGACAGGGAGCGCTAATGAAAAACTGTTTTTT. This sequence encodes CASRTGSANEKLFF. Full variable domain (rest looked up from reference TRBV28 and TRBJ1-4): DVKVTQSSRYLVKRTGEKVFLECVQDMDHENMFWYRQDPGLGLRLIYFSYDVKMKEKGDIPEGYSVSREKKERFSLILESASTNQTSMYLCASRTGSANEKLFFGSGTQLSVL.

The genes are TRBV28 and TRBJ1-5; no clear D. In germline, CDR1 is MDHEN, CDR2 SYDVKM. The CDR3 extends over 14 amino acids. Trimming removed 6 bases from V and 9 bases from J, with 18 bases in between. The CDR3 sequence: CASRTIDFRGPQHF. CDR3 DNA: TGTGCCAGCAGGACGATTGACTTCCGGGGGCCCCAGCATTTT.

The chain has TRBV6-6 and TRBJ2-5, with D perhaps assigned TRBD1 or TRBD2 (5 bases each). The CDR3 is 14 residues long. CDR1 MNHNY and CDR2 SVGAGI come from the germline V gene (reference sequence). V dropped 6 bases and J dropped 0 bases, with 11 bases sitting between them. The CDR3 sequence is CASSSGRYQETQYF. CDR3 DNA: TGTGCCAGCAGCTCGGGACGGTACCAAGAGACCCAGTACTTC.

The chain combines TRBV5-1 with TRBJ2-2; D may match TRBD1 or TRBD2 (7 bases each). The CDR3 runs 15 residues. Germline CDR1 reads SGHRS; CDR2 reads YFSETQ. V was clipped by 4 bases and J by 7 bases, with 17 bases between them. As DNA, the CDR3 is TGCGCCAGCAGCCCTCGACAGGGAGGGGACGGGGAGCTGTTTTTT. It yields the protein CASSPRQGGDGELFF.

This chain joins TRBV19 and TRBJ1-5; TRBD1 might be the D (5 bases). There are 13 residues in the CDR3. The V gene lost 6 bases and the J gene lost 4 bases, with 10 bases spanning the gap. Germline CDR1 and CDR2: LNHDA and SQIVND (reference sequence). CDR3 sequence (DNA): TGTGCCAGTAGCAGGGTCTTGAATCAGCCCCAGCATTTT. Translated: CASSRVLNQPQHF.

The rearrangement links TRBV6-5 to TRBJ1-6; a weak D match, TRBD1 (5 bases). V shed 8 bases and J shed 10 bases, with 15 bases lying between them. The germline gives CDR1 MNHEY, CDR2 SVGAGI. The CDR3 extends over 13 amino acids. In DNA form, the CDR3 reads TGTGCCAGCTCAGACAGAGAAGGGTCACCCCTCCACTTT. The encoded protein is CASSDREGSPLHF.

The rearrangement uses TRBV11-2 and TRBJ2-7; tentative D call: TRBD1 (5 bases). Germline-derived CDR1 and CDR2 are SGHAT and FQNNGV. This CDR3 is 15 amino acids long. V was cut by 3 bases and J by 0 bases, with 12 bases left in between. The CDR3 reads CASSFQGSNSYEQYF. The CDR3 DNA follows: TGTGCCAGCAGCTTTCAGGGAAGCAACTCCTACGAGCAGTACTTC.

The chain carries TRBV15 and TRBJ1-4; D not certain. Germline-derived CDR1 and CDR2 are LNHNV and YYDKDF (reference sequence). V was pared by 3 bases and J by 8 bases, with 19 bases between. The CDR3 is 16 residues long. The CDR3: CATSRLYGILNEKLFF. In DNA form, the CDR3 reads TGTGCCACCAGCAGGCTCTATGGTATTCTTAACGAAAAACTGTTTTTT.

This rearrangement joins TRBV4-1 to TRBJ2-2; TRBD2 matches at 7 bases. The V gene end was trimmed by 3 bases and the J gene end by 3 bases; junction bases not matched to a gene: 4. The germline CDR1 and CDR2 sequences are MGHRA and YSYEKL. CDR3 length: 15 amino acids. Here the CDR3 DNA reads TGCGCCAGCAGCCATGGGGAGGGGTACACCGGGGAGCTGTTTTTT. This translates into CASSHGEGYTGELFF.

The J gene is TRBJ1-1, the V gene TRBV25-1; TRBD1 matches at 7 bases. Germline CDR1 reads MGHDK; CDR2 reads SYGVNS. There are 15 residues in the CDR3. The ends lost 1 base at V and 1 base at J; junction bases unmatched: 3. For the CDR3, the DNA is TGTGCCAGCAGTGAATTTGAGGGGGCGAACACTGAAGCTTTCTTT. Translating gives CASSEFEGANTEAFF.

The gene calls are TRBV6-1 and TRBJ1-2; TRBD1 aligns across 8 bases. V was pared by 10 bases and J by 8 bases, with 12 bases of the junction left unmatched. CDR3 length: 13 residues. Germline V gene sequence: CDR1 MNHNS, CDR2 SASEGT. CDR3 in amino acids: CATPGQGLAGYTF. The CDR3 nucleotides are TGTGCCACGCCCGGACAGGGACTGGCGGGCTACACCTTC.

This chain connects TRBV7-9 to TRBJ2-1, with 7 bases aligning to TRBD2. V trimming: 5 bases; J trimming: 3 bases; junction bases outside the gene matches: 13. CDR1 is SEHNR, CDR2 FQNEAQ, per germline (reference sequence). The CDR3 length is 17 residues. The CDR3 loop is CASSPWRLAAVYNEQFF. The CDR3 DNA sequence: TGTGCCAGCAGCCCTTGGCGCCTAGCGGCAGTCTACAATGAGCAGTTCTTC.

This clone showed up just once. The chain has TRBV21-1 and TRBJ1-5. TRBV21-1 is assigned pseudogene status. The CDR3 covers 14 residues. Written as DNA, the CDR3 is TGTGCCAGCAGCAAAGCCTATAGCAATCAGCCCCAGCATTTT. This encodes CASSKAYSNQPQHF.